Listed below are T cell receptor beta chains from one sample, sequenced in a study of blood T cell repertoires in COVID-19. Assay used: immunoSEQ multiplex PCR; TCRdb lists only in-frame clones, some missing. The data show 45,000 to 55,000 clones, roughly 84% seen once. The sample consisted of peripheral blood. Source of these receptors: a man over 45 with acute or convalescent COVID-19. CDR3s include the opening cysteine and the closing phenylalanine or tryptophan. A D gene is named only where the DNA matches it firmly. Part of the rows lack a size; the others show once, few, many or a class for expanded clones.

D: TRBD1; V: TRBV24-1; size: .; J: TRBJ1-2; CDR3: CATSDEQGAHGYTF; DNA: TGTGCCACCAGTGATGAACAGGGGGCTCATGGCTACACCTTC
D: .; V: TRBV18; size: medium-sized; J: TRBJ1-1; CDR3: CASSPTENTEAFF; DNA: TGTGCCAGCTCACCAACAGAGAACACTGAAGCTTTCTTT
D: .; V: TRBV19; size: .; J: TRBJ1-2; CDR3: CASSGPDRIGGYTF; DNA: TGTGCCAGTAGTGGCCCCGACCGCATCGGGGGCTACACCTTC
D: .; V: TRBV10-1; size: .; J: TRBJ2-2; CDR3: CASSEWAGGETGELFF; DNA: TGCGCCAGCAGTGAGTGGGCAGGCGGGGAAACCGGGGAGCTGTTTTTT
D: .; V: TRBV10-2; size: .; J: TRBJ1-5; CDR3: CASSESMEQSYQPQHF; DNA: TGCGCCAGCAGTGAGTCGATGGAACAGTCGTACCAGCCCCAGCATTTT
D: TRBD1; V: TRBV6-5; size: .; J: TRBJ1-2; CDR3: CASSRLTGGWGYTF; DNA: TGTGCCAGCAGCCGATTAACAGGGGGCTGGGGCTACACCTTC
D: TRBD2; V: TRBV6-6; size: .; J: TRBJ2-7; CDR3: CASSPAGEAGGREQYF; DNA: TGTGCCAGCAGTCCCGCCGGGGAAGCGGGAGGTCGCGAGCAGTACTTC
D: .; V: TRBV30; size: few; J: TRBJ2-2; CDR3: CAWSVRGSGELFF; DNA: TGTGCCTGGAGTGTAAGGGGGTCCGGGGAGCTGTTTTTT
D: .; V: TRBV4-1; size: .; J: TRBJ1-1; CDR3: CASSQTTGSRNTEAFF; DNA: TGCGCCAGCAGCCAGACCACAGGGTCGAGGAACACTGAAGCTTTCTTT
D: TRBD2; V: TRBV2; size: .; J: TRBJ2-7; CDR3: CATRGGSSSSREQYF; DNA: TGTGCCACTCGGGGGGGCTCGTCTTCCTCACGCGAGCAGTACTTC
D: .; V: TRBV6-2/TRBV6-3; size: few; J: TRBJ2-5; CDR3: CASSSPYQETQYF; DNA: TGTGCCAGCAGTTCCCCGTACCAAGAGACCCAGTACTTC
D: TRBD2; V: TRBV5-6; size: .; J: TRBJ2-7; CDR3: CASRREGSYEQYF; DNA: TGTGCCAGCCGGCGGGAGGGCTCCTACGAGCAGTACTTC
D: .; V: TRBV19; size: .; J: TRBJ1-5; CDR3: CASSTTGINQPQHF; DNA: TGTGCCAGTAGTACCACAGGGATCAATCAGCCCCAGCATTTT
D: .; V: TRBV18; size: .; J: TRBJ1-1; CDR3: CASSPPKSRGSTEAFF; DNA: TGTGCCAGCTCACCACCGAAATCCCGAGGTTCCACTGAAGCTTTCTTT
D: .; V: TRBV28; size: .; J: TRBJ2-7; CDR3: CASSLSATPNEQYF; DNA: TGTGCCAGCAGTTTATCGGCGACTCCCAACGAGCAGTACTTC
D: .; V: TRBV14; size: .; J: TRBJ1-2; CDR3: CASSRVDSYYGYTF; DNA: TGTGCCAGCAGTCGAGTTGACAGTTACTATGGCTACACCTTC
D: .; V: TRBV6-2/TRBV6-3; size: .; J: TRBJ1-5; CDR3: CASSYSISFDKPLNQPQHF; DNA: TGTGCCAGCAGTTACTCGATTAGTTTCGACAAACCCCTGAATCAGCCCCAGCATTTT
D: .; V: TRBV5-4; size: .; J: TRBJ1-6; CDR3: CASSLRRSSYNSPLHF; DNA: TGTGCCAGCAGCTTGAGGCGGAGCTCCTATAATTCACCCCTCCACTTT
D: .; V: TRBV30; size: .; J: TRBJ1-2; CDR3: CAWSRTEGGYTF; DNA: TGTGCCTGGAGTCGGACAGAGGGTGGCTACACCTTC
D: TRBD1; V: TRBV10-3; size: .; J: TRBJ2-2; CDR3: CAIRTTGAGELFF; DNA: TGTGCCATCAGAACGACAGGGGCCGGGGAGCTGTTTTTT
D: TRBD1; V: TRBV4-1; size: .; J: TRBJ2-2; CDR3: CASSHAGTGGRELFF; DNA: TGCGCCAGCAGCCACGCTGGGACAGGGGGACGGGAGCTGTTTTTT
D: .; V: TRBV11-2; size: .; J: TRBJ1-3; CDR3: CASSWYRAPASGNTIYF; DNA: TGTGCCAGCAGCTGGTACAGGGCTCCCGCCTCTGGAAACACCATATATTTT
D: TRBD1; V: TRBV7-9; size: .; J: TRBJ2-7; CDR3: CASSFDRDRSYEQYF; DNA: TGTGCCAGCAGCTTCGATAGGGACAGGTCCTACGAGCAGTACTTC
D: TRBD1; V: TRBV30; size: .; J: TRBJ2-3; CDR3: CAWSFGTGRGTDTQYF; DNA: TGTGCCTGGAGTTTCGGGACAGGGAGAGGGACAGATACGCAGTATTTT
D: TRBD1; V: TRBV5-1; size: .; J: TRBJ2-3; CDR3: CASSLVGTGSSTDTQYF; DNA: TGCGCCAGCAGCTTGGTGGGGACAGGGTCTAGCACAGATACGCAGTATTTT
D: TRBD1; V: TRBV4-1; size: .; J: TRBJ1-4; CDR3: CASSQERGRRSGEKLFF; DNA: TGCGCCAGCAGCCAAGAAAGGGGGCGACGGTCGGGTGAAAAACTGTTTTTT
D: TRBD2; V: TRBV6-5; size: .; J: TRBJ2-3; CDR3: CASSSRGLAGDTQYF; DNA: TGTGCCAGCAGTTCCAGGGGACTAGCCGGTGATACGCAGTATTTT
D: TRBD2; V: TRBV6-5; size: .; J: TRBJ2-1; CDR3: CASSYSGLAGNEQFF; DNA: TGTGCCAGCAGTTACTCAGGACTAGCGGGGAATGAGCAGTTCTTC
D: .; V: TRBV24-1; size: .; J: TRBJ1-3; CDR3: CATSDPGPFF; DNA: TGTGCCACCAGTGATCCGGGTCCCTTTTTT
D: .; V: TRBV19; size: .; J: TRBJ1-1; CDR3: CASSIGTPSTEAFF; DNA: TGTGCCAGTAGTATTGGCACCCCATCCACTGAAGCTTTCTTT
D: TRBD2; V: TRBV7-2; size: .; J: TRBJ2-3; CDR3: CASSSLAGGSTDTQYF; DNA: TGTGCCAGCAGCTCCCTAGCGGGAGGGTCCACAGATACGCAGTATTTT
D: TRBD2; V: TRBV5-1; size: .; J: TRBJ2-7; CDR3: CASSFGVGAGEWNEQYF; DNA: TGCGCCAGCAGCTTCGGCGTGGGAGCGGGAGAGTGGAACGAGCAGTACTTC
D: .; V: TRBV4-2; size: .; J: TRBJ1-2; CDR3: CASSQVTGQTYGYTF; DNA: TGTGCCAGCAGCCAAGTCACAGGGCAAACATATGGCTACACCTTC
D: TRBD1; V: TRBV30; size: .; J: TRBJ1-2; CDR3: CAWRGTGLGGYTF; DNA: TGTGCCTGGAGGGGGACAGGGCTGGGTGGCTACACCTTC
D: .; V: TRBV9; size: .; J: TRBJ2-1; CDR3: CASSVRRGSYNEQFF; DNA: TGTGCCAGCAGCGTCCGTAGGGGCTCCTACAATGAGCAGTTCTTC
D: .; V: TRBV5-1; size: .; J: TRBJ2-1; CDR3: CASSLEGTYNEQFF; DNA: TGCGCCAGCAGCTTAGAGGGAACCTACAATGAGCAGTTCTTC
D: TRBD1; V: TRBV29-1; size: once; J: TRBJ1-2; CDR3: CSVVWDRVYGYTF; DNA: TGCAGCGTCGTCTGGGACAGGGTCTATGGCTACACCTTC
D: TRBD2; V: TRBV19; size: .; J: TRBJ2-5; CDR3: CASSIGTSGGKWETQYF; DNA: TGTGCCAGTAGTATCGGGACTAGCGGGGGAAAGTGGGAGACCCAGTACTTC
D: .; V: TRBV28; size: .; J: TRBJ1-2; CDR3: CASSLEGDRPNYGYTF; DNA: TGTGCCAGCAGTTTAGAAGGAGACAGACCAAACTATGGCTACACCTTC
D: TRBD2; V: TRBV27; size: .; J: TRBJ2-3; CDR3: CASSFGYAGGPNRDTQYF; DNA: TGTGCCAGCAGTTTTGGTTATGCGGGGGGGCCTAATAGAGATACGCAGTATTTT
D: .; V: TRBV18; size: .; J: TRBJ2-7; CDR3: CASSPNRDSFYEQYF; DNA: TGTGCCAGCTCACCTAACCGGGATTCTTTCTACGAGCAGTACTTC
D: .; V: TRBV11-2; size: .; J: TRBJ1-6; CDR3: CASSLDRVSPLHF; DNA: TGTGCCAGCAGCTTAGACAGGGTTTCACCCCTCCACTTT
D: .; V: TRBV11-3; size: .; J: TRBJ1-6; CDR3: CASSLLGNSPLHF; DNA: TGTGCCAGCAGCCTCCTGGGCAATTCACCCCTCCACTTT
D: TRBD1; V: TRBV30; size: .; J: TRBJ2-7; CDR3: CAWGQGANEQYF; DNA: TGTGCCTGGGGACAGGGGGCCAACGAGCAGTACTTC
D: .; V: TRBV20-1; size: .; J: TRBJ2-3; CDR3: CSASLAWGTDTQYF; DNA: TGCAGTGCTAGTTTAGCTTGGGGCACAGATACGCAGTATTTT
D: TRBD1; V: TRBV6-5; size: .; J: TRBJ1-1; CDR3: CASTMGQKAFF; DNA: TGTGCCAGCACCATGGGACAGAAAGCTTTCTTT
D: TRBD1; V: TRBV28; size: .; J: TRBJ1-5; CDR3: CASSPQTGGDQPQHF; DNA: TGTGCCAGCAGCCCCCAGACAGGGGGGGATCAGCCCCAGCATTTT
D: .; V: TRBV12-5; size: .; J: TRBJ1-2; CDR3: CASGLDTLSRPDGYTF; DNA: TGTGCTAGTGGTTTGGACACCCTGTCCAGGCCCGATGGCTACACCTTC
D: .; V: TRBV28; size: few; J: TRBJ1-5; CDR3: CASSPRPWRGNQPQHF; DNA: TGTGCCAGCAGTCCCCGACCGTGGAGGGGCAATCAGCCCCAGCATTTT
D: TRBD1; V: TRBV19; size: once; J: TRBJ1-6; CDR3: CASSTTGTGRSPLHF; DNA: TGTGCCAGTAGTACTACCGGGACAGGGCGTTCACCCCTCCACTTT
D: TRBD2; V: TRBV10-1; size: few; J: TRBJ2-1; CDR3: CASSYRAGGTYNEQFF; DNA: TGCGCCAGCAGTTACCGAGCGGGAGGCACCTACAATGAGCAGTTCTTC
D: TRBD2; V: TRBV24-1; size: .; J: TRBJ2-3; CDR3: CATSDGASGRAADTQYF; DNA: TGTGCCACCAGTGATGGGGCTAGCGGGAGGGCCGCAGATACGCAGTATTTT
D: .; V: TRBV11-2; size: .; J: TRBJ1-5; CDR3: CASSPGGRGQPQHF; DNA: TGTGCCAGCAGCCCCGGGGGGAGGGGACAGCCCCAGCATTTT
D: TRBD2; V: TRBV9; size: .; J: TRBJ2-5; CDR3: CASSVTSGLAETQYF; DNA: TGTGCCAGCAGCGTCACTAGCGGGTTAGCAGAGACCCAGTACTTC
D: TRBD1; V: TRBV9; size: .; J: TRBJ1-5; CDR3: CASSGGATGPGSNQPQHF; DNA: TGTGCCAGCAGCGGGGGGGCGACAGGGCCGGGGAGCAATCAGCCCCAGCATTTT